The source of this T cell receptor beta chain is a study of cytomegalovirus exposure and HLA in healthy donors. General observations from the study: Cytomegalovirus status was reportedly diagnosed by the classifier with high sensitivity and specificity. As a later analysis showed, several of the most significant clusters appeared to be linked to common viral pathogens.

Primers for the PCR totalled 60 Vbeta and 13 Jbeta. Using immunoSEQ multiplex PCR, the repertoire was profiled, and TCRdb retains in-frame clones only, with some absent. This table has about 190,000 clones, roughly four fifths appearing once. Note on this clone: Its antigen is as yet unknown.

CDR1 and CDR2 (germline): DFQATT, SNEGSKA (reference sequence). V lost 4 bases and J 4 bases, leaving 8 bases between the germline ends. This CDR3 contains 11 residues. This sequence originates from a woman under 30 in good health and CMV-seropositive. Material: PBMCs. The chain carries TRBV20-1 and TRBJ2-7, with D perhaps matching TRBD2 (6 bases). The CDR3 DNA reads TGCAGTGCTAACAGCGGGTACGAGCAGTACTTC. It encodes CSANSGYEQYF.